This entry lists 32 T cell receptor beta chains sequenced from one sample in a study of blood T cell repertoires in COVID-19. Produced via immunoSEQ multiplex PCR; TCRdb's table is partial and in-frame only. Of roughly 150,000 clones listed, about four fifths are singletons. What was sequenced was peripheral blood. These receptors were taken from a man aged 65 to 85 with active or convalescent COVID-19.

The rearrangement uses TRBV27 and TRBJ2-1; 9 bases line up with TRBD2. J was trimmed by 8 bases and V by 4 bases; bases with no gene match: 9. Per the germline V gene, CDR1 is MNHEY and CDR2 is SMNVEV (reference sequence). The length of the CDR3 is 15 residues. This CDR3 is CASSSQAGGGYEQFF. The CDR3 region has the DNA TGTGCCAGCAGTTCCCAGGCGGGAGGGGGGTATGAGCAGTTCTTC.

The chain has TRBV6-2 or TRBV6-3 and TRBJ1-2; weak D call: TRBD1 (6 bases). This CDR3 comprises 15 residues. Deletions cut 7 bases from V and 5 bases from J, with 20 bases between. CDR1 and CDR2 from the germline V gene are MNHEY and SVGEGT. This CDR3 reads CASNPRGGRIYGYTF. CDR3 sequence (DNA): TGTGCCAGCAACCCCAGGGGCGGAAGGATTTATGGCTACACCTTC.

The chain carries TRBV2 and TRBJ2-4, with TRBD1 matching 9 bases. The ends lost 6 bases at V and 0 bases at J; junction bases unmatched: 15. The CDR3 totals 19 residues. Germline V gene sequence: CDR1 SNHLY, CDR2 FYNNEI. CDR3 nucleotides: TGTGCCAGCAGATCACCGGGACAGGGTAGGATTTTAGCCAAAAACATTCAGTACTTC. Residues: CASRSPGQGRILAKNIQYF.

The chain links TRBV5-4 to TRBJ2-4; perhaps TRBD2 as D (5 bases). The CDR3 runs to 14 residues. Germline V CDR1 and CDR2: SGHNT, YYREEE (reference sequence). Trimming removed 3 bases from V and 4 bases from J, with 11 bases in between. The CDR3 sequence: CASSSEGSKNIQYF. In DNA form, the CDR3 reads TGTGCCAGCAGCTCCGAGGGCAGTAAAAACATTCAGTACTTC.

This clone was recorded only once. This sequence joins TRBV5-1 and TRBJ2-5; TRBD2 might be the D (5 bases). Trimming took 5 bases from V and 2 from J, leaving 7 bases between them. The germline gives CDR1 SGHRS, CDR2 YFSETQ. The CDR3 contains 12 residues. The DNA of the CDR3 is TGCGCCAGCAGGAGGGTGCAAGAGACCCAGTACTTC. Its protein product is CASRRVQETQYF.

This clone was recorded once. This chain joins TRBV7-9 and TRBJ2-2, with 14 bases fitting TRBD2. Losses at the gene ends were 1 base for V and 1 base for J; bases not matched to a gene: 5. Per germline, CDR1 SEHNR and CDR2 FQNEAQ (reference sequence). The CDR3 is made up of 19 amino acids. This CDR3 is CASSLVGGLAGGNTGELFF. The CDR3 nucleotides read TGTGCCAGCAGCTTAGTCGGAGGACTAGCGGGAGGGAACACCGGGGAGCTGTTTTTT.

The J gene is TRBJ2-2, the V gene TRBV9; unclear D gene. Trimming left V 0 bases short and J 5 bases short, with 5 bases between. Germline V gene data show CDR1 as SGDLS and CDR2 as YYNGEE. The CDR3 has 13 amino acids. The DNA for the CDR3 is TGTGCCAGCAGCGTAGCCGTGACCGGGGAGCTGTTTTTT. Amino acid sequence: CASSVAVTGELFF.

The V call is TRBV29-1, the J call TRBJ2-3; the D is unclear. Germline loops: CDR1 SQVTM, CDR2 ANQGSEA. The CDR3 is made up of 15 amino acids. V lost 4 bases, J lost 0 bases, and 14 bases lay in between. CDR3 sequence (DNA): TGCAGCGTTGGAGGCCCCTCCGGCAGCACAGATACGCAGTATTTT. Protein: CSVGGPSGSTDTQYF.

This clone appeared once. This rearrangement joins TRBV6-2 or TRBV6-3 to TRBJ1-4; no firm D call. Germline CDR1 and CDR2: MNHEY and SVGEGT. The CDR3 contains 13 residues. V lost 6 bases to trimming and J lost 5 bases, with 10 bases between them. The chain's CDR3 is CASSRSGNEKLFF. As DNA, the CDR3 is TGTGCCAGCAGCCGGTCGGGGAATGAAAAACTGTTTTTT.

Here the CDR3 reads CASSLQGQIYNEQFF. In DNA, the CDR3 is TGTGCCAGCAGCTTACAGGGACAGATATACAATGAGCAGTTCTTC. The V and J genes are TRBV11-2 and TRBJ2-1; 7 positions agree with TRBD1. This CDR3 comprises 15 residues. V shed 2 bases and J 4 bases; nucleotides not matched to a gene: 5. Germline-derived CDR1 and CDR2 are SGHAT and FQNNGV.

The chain has TRBV2 and TRBJ2-1; 10 bases match TRBD2. The CDR3 contains 13 residues. V shed 8 bases and J 5 bases; nucleotides not matched to a gene: 3. From germline, CDR1 is SNHLY and CDR2 FYNNEI. The CDR3 here is CASGTSGDNEQFF. The DNA for the CDR3 is TGTGCCAGCGGTACTAGCGGGGACAATGAGCAGTTCTTC. The complete variable domain, with remaining parts taken from reference TRBV2 and TRBJ2-1, reads EPEVTQTPSHQVTQMGQEVILRCVPISNHLYFYWYRQILGQKVEFLVSFYNNEISEKSEIFDDQFSVERPDGSNFTLKIRSTKLEDSAMYFCASGTSGDNEQFFGPGTRLTVL.

The chain couples TRBV24-1 to TRBJ1-1; a possible D gene is TRBD1 (5 bases). Germline CDR1 and CDR2: KGHDR and SFDVKD. The CDR3 consists of 17 residues. V gave up 4 bases and J gave up 12 bases, with 29 bases separating them. CDR3 in DNA: TGTGCCACCAGTGACCCGACCCCGGCCACTCGTCCTCAGGGTACTTTCTTT. Translating gives CATSDPTPATRPQGTFF.

This clone came up once. V is TRBV28 and J is TRBJ2-2; 8 bases fit TRBD1. The J segment lost 1 base and the V segment lost 8 bases, leaving 9 bases of the junction unmatched. Germline CDR1 reads MDHEN; CDR2 reads SYDVKM. This CDR3 has 16 amino acids. Here the CDR3 DNA reads TGTGCCAGCCGATATTCCGGGACAGGGAACACCGGGGAGCTGTTTTTT. This codes for CASRYSGTGNTGELFF.

J is TRBJ2-7 and V is TRBV4-3; TRBD1 agrees at 7 bases. Germline-derived CDR1 and CDR2 are LGHNA and YSLEER. The CDR3 has 15 residues. The V gene end was trimmed by 0 bases and the J gene end by 6 bases; junction bases not matched to a gene: 8. This CDR3 is CASSQEFTGEFEQYF. CDR3 nucleotide sequence: TGCGCCAGCAGCCAAGAATTTACAGGGGAATTCGAGCAGTACTTC.

The CDR3 bases are TGTGCCAGCAGTTATGGGGGGGATGGCAATCAGCCCCAGCATTTT. This sequence encodes CASSYGGDGNQPQHF. V gene TRBV6-6 combines with J gene TRBJ1-5, with D perhaps TRBD1 (5 bases). Germline CDR1 MNHNY, CDR2 SVGAGI (reference sequence). V was pared by 3 bases and J by 2 bases, with 11 bases between. The CDR3 runs 15 residues.

The rearrangement links TRBV18 to TRBJ2-3, with 11 bases fitting TRBD2. Per germline, CDR1 KGHSH and CDR2 LQKENI. This CDR3 comprises 16 residues. V shed 2 bases, J shed 3 bases, and the junction held 4 bases outside the gene matches. CDR3: CASSPIPSGRTDTQYF. The CDR3 bases are TGTGCCAGCTCACCAATCCCTAGCGGGAGGACAGATACGCAGTATTTT.

The chain employs TRBV5-6 and TRBJ1-1; D not certain. Germline V gene lookup returns CDR1 SGHDT and CDR2 YYEEEE. This CDR3 region has 15 residues. The V and J ends lost 5 bases and 4 bases respectively, with 18 bases between them. CDR3 in DNA: TGTGCCAGCAGTAATGGGCCCGGCGAGGGCACTGAAGCTTTCTTT. Translation: CASSNGPGEGTEAFF.

V is TRBV27 and J is TRBJ2-7; D is unclear. CDR3 length: 11 residues. From germline, CDR1 is MNHEY and CDR2 SMNVEV (reference sequence). The germline V and J ends were trimmed by 6 bases and 4 bases, with 7 bases remaining between them. The CDR3 loop reads CASRALYEQYF. The CDR3 nucleotides read TGTGCCAGCAGGGCCTTATACGAGCAGTACTTC.

This clone turned up a few times. The chain joins TRBV6-5 to TRBJ2-5; D is uncertain. This CDR3 region has 14 residues. Trimming left V 5 bases short and J 5 bases short, with 15 bases between. Germline V gives CDR1 MNHEY, CDR2 SVGAGI. CDR3 nucleotide sequence: TGTGCCAGCAGTCTAACTAATTTCTTGGAGACCCAGTACTTC. Protein product: CASSLTNFLETQYF.

The chain employs TRBV7-9 and TRBJ2-7; 11 positions agree with TRBD1. V lost 5 bases to trimming and J lost 5 bases; unmatched junction nucleotides: 8. The CDR3 spans 15 residues. Germline loops: CDR1 SEHNR, CDR2 FQNEAQ (reference sequence). This CDR3 is CASSPGTGGSHEQYF. In DNA, the CDR3 is TGTGCCAGCAGCCCTGGGACAGGGGGTTCCCACGAGCAGTACTTC.

The gene calls are TRBV5-1 and TRBJ2-7; 13 bases align to TRBD2. This CDR3 is 16 amino acids long. Germline CDR1 SGHRS, CDR2 YFSETQ. With V trimmed by 7 bases and J by 2 bases, 9 bases remained unmatched. In nucleotides, the CDR3 is TGCGCCAGCGGCGGGACTAGCGGGGATACAACCTACGAGCAGTACTTC. Protein sequence: CASGGTSGDTTYEQYF.

This chain uses TRBV9 with TRBJ2-7; D is possibly TRBD2 (5 bases). CDR1 and CDR2 from the germline V gene are SGDLS and YYNGEE. The CDR3 totals 13 residues. V dropped 1 base and J dropped 6 bases, with 11 bases sitting between them. CDR3 amino acids: CASSVKGDAEQYF. The CDR3 coding sequence is TGTGCCAGCAGCGTAAAGGGAGACGCCGAGCAGTACTTC.

The chain has TRBV19 and TRBJ2-7; 7 bases line up with TRBD1. V shed 6 bases and J 3 bases; nucleotides not matched to a gene: 5. From germline, CDR1 is LNHDA and CDR2 SQIVND (reference sequence). CDR3 length equals 13 residues. CDR3 amino acids: CASRPAGGYEQYF. The CDR3 DNA reads as TGTGCCAGTAGGCCGGCAGGGGGCTACGAGCAGTACTTC. Full variable domain (missing parts from reference TRBV19 and TRBJ2-7): DGGITQSPKYLFRKEGQNVTLSCEQNLNHDAMYWYRQDPGQGLRLIYYSQIVNDFQKGDIAEGYSVSREKKESFPLTVTSAQKNPTAFYLCASRPAGGYEQYFGPGTRLTVT.

The V call is TRBV7-2, the J call TRBJ2-4; the D gene is possibly TRBD2 (6 bases). V was pared by 5 bases and J by 0 bases, with 14 bases between. This CDR3 has 16 amino acids. Germline-derived CDR1 and CDR2 are SGHTA and FQGNSA. The CDR3 here is CASSPGDRIAKNIQYF. CDR3 coding DNA: TGTGCCAGCAGCCCGGGAGACAGAATAGCCAAAAACATTCAGTACTTC.

The chain carries TRBV5-4 and TRBJ2-2; D gene uncertain. The CDR3 runs 12 residues. Trimming took 4 bases from V and 6 from J, leaving 7 bases between them. Germline V lookup: CDR1 SGHNT, CDR2 YYREEE (reference sequence). CDR3 amino acids: CASSPPAGELFF. Written as DNA, the CDR3 is TGTGCCAGCAGCCCCCCCGCCGGGGAGCTGTTTTTT.

This rearrangement joins TRBV27 to TRBJ2-7; 9 bases fit TRBD2. This CDR3 region has 14 residues. The junction had 3 bases not matched to a gene; V was cut back by 3 bases and J by 3 bases. The germline V gene encodes CDR1 MNHEY and CDR2 SMNVEV (reference sequence). The CDR3 DNA reads as TGTGCCAGCAGTTTGGTTAGCGGGAGCTACGAGCAGTACTTC. Translation: CASSLVSGSYEQYF.

This chain joins TRBV30 and TRBJ1-1; D remains unclear. Germline-derived CDR1 and CDR2 are GTSNPN and SVGIG (reference sequence). V was clipped by 2 bases and J by 1 base, with 11 bases between them. The CDR3 is made up of 14 amino acids. CDR3 protein: CAWSPLRENTEAFF. For the CDR3, the DNA is TGTGCCTGGAGTCCCTTGCGGGAGAACACTGAAGCTTTCTTT.

The V call is TRBV9, the J call TRBJ1-2, with TRBD1 matching 7 bases. CDR1 and CDR2 (germline): SGDLS, YYNGEE. J lost 6 bases, V lost 4 bases, and 15 bases had no gene match. The CDR3 totals 16 residues. CDR3 residues: CASSYLGTAGPDGYTF. CDR3 DNA sequence: TGTGCCAGCAGCTACCTTGGGACAGCCGGACCGGATGGCTACACCTTC.

The V gene is TRBV21-1, the J gene TRBJ1-2; the table's D call, TRBD1, was not checked against the DNA. TRBV21-1 is a known pseudogene. The CDR3 consists of 21 residues. The chain's CDR3 is CASSKVDFSVQGRRISSGYTF. CDR3 in DNA: TGTGCCAGCAGCAAAGTTGATTTTTCGGTCCAGGGGCGACGGATCAGTAGTGGCTACACCTTC.

V usage is TRBV19 and J usage is TRBJ1-5, with no clear D. The V gene lost 3 bases and the J gene lost 3 bases, with 9 bases spanning the gap. From germline, CDR1 is LNHDA and CDR2 SQIVND (reference sequence). CDR3 length: 14 amino acids. For the CDR3, the DNA is TGTGCCAGTAGTATGAGAGGCACCAATCAGCCCCAGCATTTT. This encodes CASSMRGTNQPQHF.

The chain couples TRBV3-1 (or the pseudogene TRBV3-2) to TRBJ2-3; the D is unclear. CDR3 length: 16 amino acids. V gave up 1 base and J gave up 2 bases, with 13 bases separating them. The V gene's germline CDR1 is LGHDT and CDR2 YNNKEL (reference sequence). The DNA of the CDR3 is TGTGCCAGCAGCCAAGTTGGCATACAGACCACAGATACGCAGTATTTT. Protein: CASSQVGIQTTDTQYF.

V usage is TRBV2 and J usage is TRBJ1-2; no clear D. Germline V lookup: CDR1 SNHLY, CDR2 FYNNEI. V was clipped by 8 bases and J by 3 bases, with 16 bases between them. This CDR3 region has 14 residues. In DNA, the CDR3 is TGTGCCAGCTCCGCAGAGGTCGTGTACTATGGCTACACCTTC. Translated: CASSAEVVYYGYTF.